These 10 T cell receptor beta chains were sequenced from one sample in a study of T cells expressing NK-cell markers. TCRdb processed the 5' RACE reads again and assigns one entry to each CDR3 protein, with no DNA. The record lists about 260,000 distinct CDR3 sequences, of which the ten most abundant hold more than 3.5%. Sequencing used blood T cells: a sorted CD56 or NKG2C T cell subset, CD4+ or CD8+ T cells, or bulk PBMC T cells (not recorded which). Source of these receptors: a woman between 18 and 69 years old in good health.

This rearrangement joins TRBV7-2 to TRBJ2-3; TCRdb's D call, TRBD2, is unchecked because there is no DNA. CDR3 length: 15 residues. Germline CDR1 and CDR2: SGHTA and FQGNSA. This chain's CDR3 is CASRPGTAGSDTQYF. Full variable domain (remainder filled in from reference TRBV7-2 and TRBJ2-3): GAGVSQSPSNKVTEKGKDVELRCDPISGHTALYWYRQSLGQGLEFLIYFQGNSAPDKSGLPSDRFSAERTGGSVSTLTIQRTQQEDSAVYLCASRPGTAGSDTQYFGPGTRLTVL.

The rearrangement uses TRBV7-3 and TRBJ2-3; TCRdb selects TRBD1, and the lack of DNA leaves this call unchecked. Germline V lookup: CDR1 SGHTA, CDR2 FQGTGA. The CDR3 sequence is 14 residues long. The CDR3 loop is CASSSGHSTDTQYF.

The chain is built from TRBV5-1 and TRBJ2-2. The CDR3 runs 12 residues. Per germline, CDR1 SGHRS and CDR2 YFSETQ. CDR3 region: CASSLVVEELFF.

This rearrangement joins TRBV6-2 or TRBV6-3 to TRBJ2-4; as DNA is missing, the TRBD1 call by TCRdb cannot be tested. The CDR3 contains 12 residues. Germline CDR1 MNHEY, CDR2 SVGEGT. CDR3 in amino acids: CASSPRPNIQYF.

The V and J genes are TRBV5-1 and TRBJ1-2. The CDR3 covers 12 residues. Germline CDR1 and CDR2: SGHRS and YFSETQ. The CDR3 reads CASSVSYDGYTF.

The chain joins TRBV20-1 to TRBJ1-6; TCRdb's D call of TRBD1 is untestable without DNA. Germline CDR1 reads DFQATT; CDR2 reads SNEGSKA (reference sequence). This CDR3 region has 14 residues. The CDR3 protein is CSASLPAGSSPLHF.

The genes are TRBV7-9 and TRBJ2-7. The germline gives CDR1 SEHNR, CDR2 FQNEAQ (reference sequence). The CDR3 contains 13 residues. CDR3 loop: CASSSTAPYEQYF.

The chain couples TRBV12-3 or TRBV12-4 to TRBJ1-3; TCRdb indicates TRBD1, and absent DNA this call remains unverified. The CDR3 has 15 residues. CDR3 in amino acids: CASSSDDRARNTIYF.

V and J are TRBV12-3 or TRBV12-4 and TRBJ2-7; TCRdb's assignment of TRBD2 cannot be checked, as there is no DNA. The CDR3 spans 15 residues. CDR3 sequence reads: CASREGLAGYYEQYF.

This chain's CDR3 is CASSLGRTFGEQYF. The rearrangement links TRBV28 to TRBJ2-7. CDR1 is MDHEN and CDR2 is SYDVKM in the germline V gene. The CDR3 consists of 14 residues.